One and the same sample provided the 8 T cell receptor beta chains below, sequenced in a study of T cells in Graves' hyperthyroidism and ophthalmopathy. From RNA transcripts, TCR beta CDR3 regions were amplified. The TCR CDR3 first-round RT-PCR relied on the HTBI primer set. A single record per CDR3 protein comes from TCRdb applying MiXCR to the multiplex PCR reads. The data hold 700,000 to 950,000 distinct CDR3 sequences, with 35% observed a single time. What was sequenced was blood. The source of these receptors is a woman aged 40 to 50 with Graves' hyperthyroidism.

There are many counts of this clonotype. The chain employs TRBV7-9 and TRBJ2-2; D gene uncertain. Germline lookup yields CDR1 SEHNR and CDR2 FQNEAQ (reference sequence). V was trimmed by 3 bases and J by 4 bases, leaving 12 bases between them. The CDR3 spans 15 residues. The CDR3 nucleotides read TGTGCCAGCAGCTTCGGGTACTCTGGCACCGGGGAGCTGTTTTTT. Translation gives CASSFGYSGTGELFF.

The chain is built from TRBV6-4 and TRBJ2-2; D might be TRBD2 (5 bases). V was shortened by 0 bases and J by 3 bases, with 5 bases between the two germline ends. This CDR3 comprises 14 residues. Germline-derived CDR1 and CDR2 are MRHNA and SNTAGT. This CDR3 is CASSDSRDTGELFF. For the CDR3, the DNA is TGTGCCAGCAGTGACTCGAGGGACACCGGGGAGCTGTTTTTT.

This clonotype was recorded many times. V and J are TRBV7-9 and TRBJ2-2; D not certain. Trimming removed 5 bases at V and 4 bases at J, with 11 bases between. The CDR3 sequence is 14 residues long. Germline V CDR1 and CDR2: SEHNR, FQNEAQ (reference sequence). CDR3 loop: CASSPTGLTGELFF. DNA for the CDR3: TGTGCCAGCAGCCCCACGGGTCTCACCGGGGAGCTGTTTTTT.

The rearrangement uses TRBV6-5 and TRBJ1-2; 7 bases agree with TRBD1. J lost 0 bases, V lost 6 bases, and 7 bases had no gene match. The CDR3 is 15 amino acids. The germline CDR1 and CDR2 sequences are MNHEY and SVGAGI. CDR3: CASSSQGLANYGYTF. CDR3 in DNA: TGTGCCAGCAGCTCACAGGGGCTAGCTAACTATGGCTACACCTTC.

This rearrangement joins TRBV5-6 to TRBJ2-7; possible D gene TRBD1, 5 bases. This CDR3 spans 16 amino acids. V lost 4 bases and J 3 bases, leaving 20 bases between the germline ends. Germline V lookup: CDR1 SGHDT, CDR2 YYEEEE. Here the CDR3 reads CASSQDPRASGYEQYF. For the CDR3, the DNA is TGTGCCAGCAGCCAAGATCCCAGGGCCTCCGGCTACGAGCAGTACTTC.

To note about this clonotype: This may stem from a read error, because a much larger clone lies one nucleotide away. The gene calls are TRBV12-3 or TRBV12-4 and TRBJ1-1; no clear D gene. This CDR3 has 13 residues. CDR3 in amino acids: CASRGLMNTEASF. CDR3 bases: TGTGCCAGCAGAGGCCTCATGAACACTGAAGCTTCCTTT.

This clonotype has at least ten counts. The genes are TRBV12-3 or TRBV12-4 and TRBJ1-2; TRBD1 matches 8 bases. With V trimmed by 5 bases and J by 9 bases, 8 bases remained unmatched. The CDR3 loop spans 13 amino acids. CDR3 nucleotide sequence: TGTGCCAGCAGTCGGACAGGGATAGAAAGCTACACCTTC. Translation: CASSRTGIESYTF.

Concerning this clonotype: Being one base from a much bigger clone, this may be a read error. The chain combines TRBV7-4 with TRBJ1-2, with D maybe TRBD1 (5 bases). This CDR3 is built from 16 residues. V dropped 4 bases and J dropped 0 bases, with 15 bases sitting between them. The germline CDR1 and CDR2 sequences are SGHVT and SQSDAQ. The CDR3 here is CASSYSGTVTNYGYTF. DNA for the CDR3: TGTGCCAGCAGCTACTCCGGGACCGTGACTAACTATGGCTACACCTTC.